This TCR beta chain was found in a study of T cell responses to AZD1222 COVID-19 vaccine (dated by TCRdb to the early 2020s). Describing the broader study: A total of over 230 trial participants underwent TCR sequencing, of whom some 200 had received two doses of AZD1222 and around 25 had received two doses of the MenACWY control vaccine. Trial participants were enrolled by age into subgroups of 18-55, 56-69 and 70-plus years, and roughly 150, 30 and 60 TCR-sequenced participants, respectively, were included in these subgroups.

On the study overall, not on this receptor specifically: Because no day 14 peak-response samples were available, repertoires were characterized only after the peak T cell response. Most participants were white British and females outnumbered males, and the authors suggested that clonal diversity may have been underestimated. After two AZD1222 doses, spike-specific TCR breadth and depth were significantly higher than at day 0 and than in MenACWY recipients. Conclusions about previously exposed vaccinees are limited because only a handful of AZD1222 recipients were SARS-CoV-2 seropositive at baseline. Epitopes outside the regions mutated in the B.1.351 and B.1.1.7 variants were reportedly recognized by nearly half of the unique spike-specific TCRs. CD4 TCRs associated with the vaccine covered the entire spike protein, and the dominant responses were in regions 160-218 and 743-854. In the small 56-69-year group, the increase in depth fell short of significance, most likely because of low power.

V and J lose 5 bases and 4 bases, and a span of 13 bases separates them. From a lookup of the germline V gene, CDR1 and CDR2 are SGDLS and YYNGEE. There are 14 amino acids in the CDR3, from cysteine to phenylalanine inclusive. Only the CDR3 DNA stays, 42 bases, in frame from base 1. The label giving this sample's time point can be read as: about 28 days (+/-7) after the second vaccine dose. In light of the paper, this sample's treatment or condition label describes: meningococcal conjugate vaccine given as trial control. Vaccinee samples came from UK trials COV001 and COV002, including a single-blind randomized controlled phase 2/3 trial of AZD1222 (ChAdOx1 nCoV-19) in healthy adults. For TCRbeta chain sequencing, PBMC samples were collected from trial participants at day 0 and at day 28 after the second dose. Comments on this clone: Its binding antigen is unknown. Base qualities are not at hand, and no much larger clone is one base apart.

The CDR3 regions of human TCRbeta chains were analyzed by immunosequencing. For the original study's pipeline: TCRs in the repertoires were matched against a reference library of SARS-CoV-2-specific TCRs that had been generated with the MIRA antigen-specificity platform. Breadth was defined as the fraction of unique TCRs that were SARS-CoV-2-associated. Depth was defined as the fraction of total T cells that were SARS-CoV-2-associated. Each spike-specific TCR was assigned to its reactive spike region and to a CD4 or CD8 class using the MIRA data. Log10-transformed breadth and depth values were compared by one-way ANOVA with Sidak's multiple comparisons tests. This is the immuneACCESS table as TCRdb keeps it, with only in-frame sequences that have V and J called. A part of the clones is gone; compared with another copy, unresolved V genes explain less than half, and the rest is unexplained. D and trimming come from the DNA, and the V and J calls and clone size come from that table. The sample data list over 120,000 clones, and approximately 86% of these were observed just once. Roughly 5.4% of the sample rests with the top ten.

The sequenced sample was peripheral blood, obtained 28 days after the second dose of the MenACWY control vaccine. The chain is assembled from TRBV9 and TRBJ2-1; the D gene identity is not certain. This receptor was taken from an adult who received the MenACWY meningococcal vaccine as a control. The CDR3 corresponds to CASSNGRRYNEQFF. The nucleotide sequence is TGTGCCAGCAGTAACGGACGGAGATACAATGAGCAGTTCTTC.